One TCR beta chain is described in this entry. What it recognizes is unknown. This sample was included in a study of T cell responses to AZD1222 COVID-19 vaccine. The germline V gene encodes CDR1 MDHEN and CDR2 SYDVKM. V was shortened by 7 bases and J by 0 bases, with 16 bases between the two germline ends. The CDR3 is 15 residues long. Study results and caveats: Just a handful of AZD1222 recipients tested seropositive at baseline. Only after the peak T cell response were repertoires sampled.

Only in-frame clones appear in the TCRdb table, and some are missing; sequencing was by immunoSEQ multiplex PCR. Of 250,000 to 300,000 clones listed, around 93% are singletons. This chain joins TRBV28 and TRBJ2-7; a possible D gene is TRBD1 (6 bases). The sequence derives from an adult who received the AZD1222 COVID-19 vaccine. Here the sequenced sample was peripheral blood, taken 28 days after the second AZD1222 dose. The CDR3 is CASTLAGQSSYEQYF. CDR3 sequence (DNA): TGTGCCAGCACGCTGGCCGGACAGAGCTCCTACGAGCAGTACTTC.